What follows are 7 T cell receptor beta chains derived from one specimen sequenced in a study of shared clonotypes between healthy human individuals. The repertoire was sequenced with immunoSEQ multiplex PCR; TCRdb's copy has only in-frame clones and lacks some. The sample has about 2.5 million clones; about 90% are singletons. The sample taken for sequencing was naive CD4+ T cells from PBMCs. The subset here: CD45RA+ positively selected. These receptors all come from a man between 18 and 35 years old in good health. Some clones in this sample may be carry-over from other donors' samples.

This clone was counted a single time. This chain joins TRBV5-1 and TRBJ1-2, with 10 positions matching TRBD1. This CDR3 has 13 residues. CDR1 is SGHRS and CDR2 is YFSETQ in the germline V gene. After removal of 4 bases from V and 6 bases from J, the junction contained 3 bases not matched to a gene. The CDR3 sequence: CASSHGQGDGYTF. The CDR3 bases are TGCGCCAGCAGCCACGGACAGGGGGATGGCTACACCTTC.

This sequence joins TRBV29-1 and TRBJ2-5; D is unclear. The CDR3 is made up of 12 amino acids. The germline gives CDR1 SQVTM, CDR2 ANQGSEA. V lost 0 bases and J lost 5, with 7 bases in between. CDR3 coding DNA: TGCAGCGTTGAAGATAGATGGGAGACCCAGTACTTC. Translating gives CSVEDRWETQYF.

The V gene is TRBV7-3, the J gene TRBJ1-1; the D gene is possibly TRBD1 (5 bases). The V gene lost 5 bases and the J gene lost 1 base, with 11 bases spanning the gap. The CDR3 extends over 14 amino acids. Per germline, CDR1 SGHTA and CDR2 FQGTGA. The chain's CDR3 is CASSEGTANTEAFF. CDR3 coding DNA: TGTGCCAGCAGCGAGGGGACGGCGAACACTGAAGCTTTCTTT.

V and J are TRBV11-2 and TRBJ2-5, with TRBD2 identical over 7 bases. The CDR3 is made up of 15 amino acids. CDR1 and CDR2 (germline): SGHAT, FQNNGV. J gave up 5 bases and V 2 bases, and 8 bases lay outside the gene matches. The CDR3 sequence: CASSLLAGGGETQYF. CDR3 sequence (DNA): TGTGCCAGCAGCTTACTAGCCGGGGGAGGGGAGACCCAGTACTTC.

The rearrangement joins TRBV6-1 to TRBJ2-7; TRBD2 might be the D (6 bases). The CDR3 totals 16 residues. V shed 4 bases and J shed 7 bases, with 23 bases lying between them. Per germline, CDR1 MNHNS and CDR2 SASEGT. The DNA of the CDR3 is TGTGCCAGCAGTGGTGGGTCGAGGGCGCGGGATCTTGAGCAGTACTTC. Its translation is CASSGGSRARDLEQYF.

The chain recombines TRBV18 with TRBJ2-7; unclear D gene. CDR3 length: 12 amino acids. The ends were cut back, 3 bases at V and 6 bases at J, with 9 bases in the middle. Germline V gene data show CDR1 as KGHSH and CDR2 as LQKENI. CDR3 sequence (DNA): TGTGCCAGCTCACCTGTAGCAGGCGAGCAGTACTTC. Translation: CASSPVAGEQYF.

V is TRBV27 and J is TRBJ2-7, with D perhaps TRBD1 (5 bases). Between the trimmed V and J ends, which lost 3 bases and 0 bases, there was a span of 9 bases. The CDR3 is made up of 14 amino acids. CDR1 is MNHEY and CDR2 is SMNVEV in the germline V gene (reference sequence). This CDR3 is CASSFQGSSYEQYF. The CDR3 DNA reads TGTGCCAGCAGTTTCCAGGGTAGCTCCTACGAGCAGTACTTC.